Listed below are T cell receptor beta chains from one sample, sequenced in a study of T cells in Graves' hyperthyroidism and ophthalmopathy. TCRdb processed the multiplex PCR reads anew with MiXCR; each CDR3 protein has one entry. This sample yields 600,000 or so distinct CDR3 sequences, of which more than 45% are seen a single time; about 7.9% belongs to the top ten. Sequences were obtained from peripheral blood or thyroid tissue (not recorded which). These receptors were taken from a young woman with Graves' hyperthyroidism. Each CDR3 is given with its conserved first and last residue.

TRBV7-3,TRBJ1-2,CASLGLSYGYTF
TRBV20-1,TRBJ2-2,CSARALVGTGELFF
TRBV10-2,TRBJ2-5,CASSEWASGQETQYF
TRBV7-3,TRBJ2-7,CASSLKLPGHEQYF
TRBV5-6,TRBJ2-7,CASSPRGLVAYEQYF
TRBV5-1,TRBJ1-5,CASSLDRGRQPQHF
TRBV10-3,TRBJ1-1,CATLNRTGRNTEAFF
TRBV29-1,TRBJ1-4,CSFEGLGEKLFF
TRBV29-1,TRBJ1-2,CSVDGIGDYGYTF
TRBV20-1,TRBJ1-1,CSASSPQGTEAFF
TRBV5-1,TRBJ2-7,CASSLGTSQDEQYF
TRBV29-1,TRBJ2-7,CSARQASYEQYF
TRBV20-1,TRBJ2-5,CSAKGGLAVETQYF
TRBV6-5,TRBJ2-7,CASSNGGAGGSYEQYF
TRBV15,TRBJ2-3,CATSRDPRLRADTQYF
TRBV19,TRBJ1-2,CASSIRQGATF
TRBV6-1,TRBJ1-2,CASSEAVGQASYGYTF
TRBV10-3,TRBJ2-2,CAISERSGTNTGELFF
TRBV5-1,TRBJ2-2,CASSLAARTNTGELFF
TRBV7-8,TRBJ1-1,CASSLEPGQGAMAFF
TRBV10-3,TRBJ1-4,CAVGTGYEKLFF
TRBV2,TRBJ1-2,CASSDGAGDSYTF
TRBV12-3/TRBV12-4,TRBJ2-5,CASSAGRLQETQYF
TRBV10-3,TRBJ2-7,CAISGRDTYEQYF
TRBV6-8,TRBJ2-5,CASSYSISRPRETQYF
TRBV2,TRBJ2-5,CATRAGVTETQYF
TRBV15,TRBJ2-6,CACGGHGRSGANVLTF
TRBV15,TRBJ1-5,CATSRGAGGNQPQHF
TRBV2,TRBJ1-1,CASLGGTEAFF
TRBV2,TRBJ2-2,CASSSRDRGNTGELFF
TRBV7-6,TRBJ1-2,CASFRGRLGPYGYTF
TRBV19,TRBJ1-4,CASSPTGRANEKLFF
TRBV15,TRBJ2-5,CATSRDRGEETQYF
TRBV7-2,TRBJ2-7,CASSFGGLAEQYF
TRBV29-1,TRBJ1-2,CSYGDSNYGYTF
TRBV15,TRBJ2-7,CATSSNPGTSGYEQYF